This T cell receptor (beta chain) was captured in a study of blood T cell repertoires in COVID-19. Study summary: Specimens from acute and convalescent COVID-19 originated in the United States, Italy and Spain. From T cells, B-cell-depleted T cells, or PBMCs came the material, which was cDNA or gDNA.

Germline V gene lookup returns CDR1 KGHDR and CDR2 SFDVKD. The length of the CDR3 is 14 residues. Trimming cost V 9 bases and J 3 bases; bases outside gene matches: 9. This clone was counted a few times. Source study methods: It was from reference gene primer amplification that nucleated cell counts were estimated. Clones were sequenced by immunoSEQ multiplex PCR, and TCRdb holds only the in-frame ones, with some missing. V, J and clone size are those of that table, while D and trimming were read from the DNA. The sample holds approximately 250,000 clones, roughly 85% seen once. The sequence was obtained from a man aged 30 to 39 who had recovered from COVID-19. Sequencing input: peripheral blood. The rearrangement uses TRBV24-1 and TRBJ2-7; 8 positions agree with TRBD1. CDR3 protein: CATSADRGGYEQYF. The CDR3 coding sequence is TGTGCCACCTCCGCCGACAGGGGTGGCTACGAGCAGTACTTC.